Detailed here is one TCR beta chain. The PCR was carried out with 60 Vbeta primers and 13 Jbeta primers. Method: immunoSEQ multiplex PCR; TCRdb's copy keeps in-frame clones and lacks some. The sample comprises under 200,000 clones, about 13% of which are singletons, and under 10% rests with the top ten. The source of the sample is a study of cytomegalovirus exposure and HLA in healthy donors. CDR3 length: 16 amino acids. The junction had 7 bases not matched to a gene; V was cut back by 2 bases and J by 4 bases. In germline, CDR1 is SGHTA, CDR2 FQGNSA. This TCR came from a man aged 50-59 years in good health and CMV-seropositive. Sequences were obtained from PBMCs. The V and J genes are TRBV7-2 and TRBJ2-2; 7 bases line up with TRBD2. CDR3 protein: CASSLPGTTITGELFF. Written as DNA, the CDR3 is TGTGCCAGCAGCTTACCCGGGACTACCATCACCGGGGAGCTGTTTTTT.